What follows are 26 T cell receptor beta chains derived from one specimen sequenced in a study of cytomegalovirus exposure and HLA in healthy donors (dated by TCRdb to 2015 to 2018). The library was produced with the immunoSEQ multiplex PCR assay. A mixture of 60 forward primers for TCR Vbeta segments and 13 reverse primers for TCR Jbeta segments was used in the multiplex PCR. The source is immuneACCESS, and TCRdb retained only in-frame sequences with V and J called. Part of the clones is not carried over; for the studies checked, unresolved V genes explain less than half of this, and the remainder is unexplained. The sample profile shows some 200,000 clones; approximately 65% of them were found once. Of the sample, 2.5% to 3% falls within the top ten clones. The sample comprised PBMCs. The receptors stem from a man aged 40-55 years in good health and CMV-seronegative.

The CDR3 region is CASSALEGANYGYTF. The CDR3 DNA reads as TGTGCCAGCAGTGCCCTAGAAGGCGCTAACTATGGCTACACCTTC. The J gene is TRBJ1-2, the V gene TRBV6-4; no clear D. The germline CDR1 and CDR2 sequences are MRHNA and SNTAGT. The CDR3 is 15 amino acids. V was clipped by 4 bases and J by 0 bases, with 12 bases between them.

V usage is TRBV5-4 and J usage is TRBJ1-6, with TRBD1 identical over 8 bases. Germline-derived CDR1 and CDR2 are SGHNT and YYREEE (reference sequence). V shed 3 bases, J shed 4 bases, and the junction held 3 bases outside the gene matches. This CDR3 is 15 amino acids long. This CDR3 reads CASSYGQGYNSPLHF. The CDR3 nucleotides are TGTGCCAGCAGCTACGGACAGGGTTATAATTCACCCCTCCACTTT. The complete variable domain, with remaining parts taken from reference TRBV5-4 and TRBJ1-6, reads ETGVTQSPTHLIKTRGQQVTLRCSSQSGHNTVSWYQQALGQGPQFIFQYYREEENGRGNFPPRFSGLQFPNYSSELNVNALELDDSALYLCASSYGQGYNSPLHFGNGTRLTVT.

This clone came up once. The J gene is TRBJ2-5, the V gene TRBV5-6; 8 bases fit TRBD2. The closer fit of TRBJ2-7 to the DNA end suggests the J call may be wrong. The CDR3 contains 15 residues. Looked up from germline, CDR1 is SGHDT and CDR2 is YYEEEE. The CDR3 loop reads CASSLVSRGENEQYF. The CDR3 DNA reads TGTGCCAGCAGCTTGGTGTCGCGGGGGGAGAACGAGCAGTACTTC.

This clone has only a few counts. The CDR3, as DNA: TGTGCCAGCAGCTTGTTAATACTCCCGAGGCCCGGGGAGCTGTTTTTT. Protein product: CASSLLILPRPGELFF. The genes are TRBV5-6 and TRBJ2-2; D unclear. The V end lost 1 base, the J end lost 6 bases, and 16 bases lay between the germline ends. CDR3 length: 16 residues. In germline, CDR1 is SGHDT, CDR2 YYEEEE.

The rearrangement joins TRBV15 to TRBJ2-5; D remains ambiguous. Trimming took 5 bases from V and 5 from J, leaving 15 bases between them. Germline V gene sequence: CDR1 LNHNV, CDR2 YYDKDF (reference sequence). CDR3 size: 14 residues. The CDR3 is CATSGFNLRETQYF. In DNA form, the CDR3 reads TGTGCCACCAGCGGCTTCAATTTGCGGGAGACCCAGTACTTC.

CDR3 sequence (DNA): TGTGCCAGCAGCAGCACCGGGACAGTCGGCACTGAAGCTTTCTTT. Its translation: CASSSTGTVGTEAFF. The J gene is TRBJ1-1, the V gene TRBV9, with TRBD1 identical over 7 bases. The CDR3 has 15 residues. Trimming cost V 4 bases and J 4 bases; bases outside gene matches: 10. Germline CDR1 SGDLS, CDR2 YYNGEE.

This chain joins TRBV5-4 and TRBJ2-5, with 11 bases aligning to TRBD2. The CDR3 loop spans 16 amino acids. V gave up 4 bases and J gave up 1 base; unmatched junction bases: 6. Germline V gene sequence: CDR1 SGHNT, CDR2 YYREEE (reference sequence). The CDR3 region is CASSLGTSGLQETQYF. DNA for the CDR3: TGTGCCAGCAGCCTGGGGACTAGCGGACTCCAAGAGACCCAGTACTTC.

The chain recombines TRBV28 with TRBJ1-4, with 7 positions matching TRBD1. The CDR3 consists of 15 residues. The J segment lost 2 bases and the V segment lost 5 bases, leaving 5 bases of the junction unmatched. Germline lookup yields CDR1 MDHEN and CDR2 SYDVKM. The CDR3 DNA reads TGTGCCAGCAGTAACAGGGGTTCCACTAATGAAAAACTGTTTTTT. The encoded protein is CASSNRGSTNEKLFF.

This clone was detected only once. The chain joins TRBV7-9 to TRBJ2-7; TRBD1 matches at 8 bases. Trimming at V came to 2 bases and at J to 0 bases, leaving 6 bases not matched to a gene. CDR1 and CDR2 from the germline V gene are SEHNR and FQNEAQ (reference sequence). This CDR3 region has 16 residues. CDR3 sequence (DNA): TGTGCCAGCAGCTTAACGGGACAGGAATTCTCCTACGAGCAGTACTTC. Its translation: CASSLTGQEFSYEQYF.

About this clone itself: The CDR3 does not close with the conserved phenylalanine or tryptophan, likely indicating a read error. The J gene is TRBJ2-7, the V gene TRBV6-6, with D perhaps matching TRBD1 (5 bases). This CDR3 contains 15 residues. V was cut by 0 bases and J by 5 bases, with 14 bases left in between. Germline V gives CDR1 MNHNY, CDR2 SVGAGI (reference sequence). Written as DNA, the CDR3 is TGTGCCAGCAGTTACTCGAAGGCAGGGCCCCACGAGCAGTACCTC. Its translation: CASSYSKAGPHEQYL.

This clone occurred a few times. The chain joins TRBV6-6 to TRBJ1-1, with 7 bases lining up with TRBD1. The length of the CDR3 is 15 residues. The germline gives CDR1 MNHNY, CDR2 SVGAGI (reference sequence). V shed 5 bases and J 0 bases; nucleotides not matched to a gene: 6. The CDR3 reads CASSEGQTMNTEAFF. As DNA, the CDR3 is TGTGCCAGCAGTGAGGGACAGACCATGAACACTGAAGCTTTCTTT.

This clone showed up just a few times. V usage is TRBV30 and J usage is TRBJ1-4; 10 bases are a match to TRBD1. The CDR3 runs 15 residues. Germline V lookup: CDR1 GTSNPN, CDR2 SVGIG (reference sequence). Unmatched junction bases numbered 7, after V lost 1 base and J lost 8 bases. The chain's CDR3 is CAWSAGDRGWEKLFF. CDR3 nucleotides: TGTGCCTGGAGTGCCGGGGACAGGGGATGGGAAAAACTGTTTTTT.

V and J are TRBV5-1 and TRBJ2-7; D perhaps matches TRBD2 (6 bases). The CDR3 contains 15 residues. With 0 bases removed from V and 0 bases from J, the gap between germline ends came to 10 bases. Germline CDR1 reads SGHRS; CDR2 reads YFSETQ. This CDR3 reads CASSLEWDSSYEQYF. In nucleotides, the CDR3 is TGCGCCAGCAGCTTGGAGTGGGACTCCTCCTACGAGCAGTACTTC.

V is TRBV7-9 and J is TRBJ2-5; D might be TRBD2 (6 bases). The DNA end favors TRBJ2-7, so the J call may be wrong. The CDR3 has 14 amino acids. Germline V gene data show CDR1 as SEHNR and CDR2 as FQNEAQ (reference sequence). Written as DNA, the CDR3 is TGTGCCAGCAGCTTATCGCGGGGCCCCTACGAGCAGTACTTC. It codes for CASSLSRGPYEQYF.

The sample holds a few counts of this clone. CDR3 region: CASQSRQGAIYGYTF. CDR3 in DNA: TGTGCCAGCCAAAGCCGACAGGGGGCGATCTATGGCTACACCTTC. This chain links TRBV27 with TRBJ1-2; 10 bases map to TRBD1. The length of the CDR3 is 15 residues. CDR1 MNHEY and CDR2 SMNVEV come from the germline V gene (reference sequence). Losses at the gene ends were 8 bases for V and 4 bases for J; bases not matched to a gene: 10.

This chain joins TRBV28 and TRBJ1-2; 9 nucleotides align to TRBD1. The CDR3 consists of 13 residues. Germline V CDR1 and CDR2: MDHEN, SYDVKM. The ends lost 6 bases at V and 7 bases at J; junction bases unmatched: 6. DNA of the CDR3: TGTGCCAGCAGCCGGGACAGGGCCCGTGGCTACACCTTC. Residues: CASSRDRARGYTF.

The chain carries TRBV27 and TRBJ2-1, with D perhaps TRBD2 (5 bases). V shed 7 bases and J shed 0 bases, with 13 bases lying between them. Germline V gives CDR1 MNHEY, CDR2 SMNVEV (reference sequence). The CDR3 length is 15 residues. The chain's CDR3 is CASNGEWSSYNEQFF. DNA of the CDR3: TGTGCCAGCAACGGGGAATGGAGCTCCTACAATGAGCAGTTCTTC.

The genes are TRBV2 and TRBJ2-5, with 13 bases matching TRBD2. The ends lost 8 bases at V and 5 bases at J; junction bases unmatched: 14. This CDR3 is built from 17 residues. Germline loops: CDR1 SNHLY, CDR2 FYNNEI. CDR3 in amino acids: CASFATSGGTSRETQYF. The CDR3 DNA follows: TGTGCCAGCTTCGCGACTAGCGGGGGGACGTCCCGGGAGACCCAGTACTTC.

This chain connects TRBV28 to TRBJ1-6, with D tentatively TRBD1 (5 bases). The V gene lost 6 bases and the J gene lost 8 bases, with 11 bases spanning the gap. Germline V gene sequence: CDR1 MDHEN, CDR2 SYDVKM. CDR3 length: 13 residues. CDR3: CASRTGTDSPLHF. CDR3 in DNA: TGTGCCAGCAGAACCGGGACTGATTCACCCCTCCACTTT.

The sample holds one count of this clone. The junction does not match germline at one end; this may be a read error. This sequence joins TRBV28 and TRBJ2-1; 7 nucleotides line up with TRBD2. Germline V CDR1 and CDR2: MDHEN, SYDVKM. The CDR3 is made up of 12 amino acids. CDR3 sequence reads: CASSRLPGLMIF. The CDR3 bases are TGTGCCAGCAGTAGACTTCCGGGACTAATGATCTTC.

This clone appeared a few times. This same CDR3 is encoded by further DNA sequences in the sample. The chain couples TRBV7-9 to TRBJ2-3, with TRBD2 matching 11 bases. CDR3 size: 16 residues. Trimming at V came to 5 bases and at J to 0 bases, leaving 4 bases not matched to a gene. Germline-derived CDR1 and CDR2 are SEHNR and FQNEAQ (reference sequence). The CDR3 DNA follows: TGTGCCAGCAGCCCGCGACTAGCGGGAAGCACAGATACGCAGTATTTT. Its translation is CASSPRLAGSTDTQYF.

The V and J genes are TRBV6-6 and TRBJ2-5, with D possibly being TRBD1 (6 bases). The J call may be wrong; the DNA end is better matched by TRBJ2-7. Germline CDR1 reads MNHNY; CDR2 reads SVGAGI (reference sequence). The CDR3 runs to 14 residues. The CDR3 loop is CASSYEPGAYEQYF. The CDR3 DNA sequence: TGTGCCAGCAGTTACGAGCCAGGGGCCTACGAGCAGTACTTC.

This clone was seen a single time. This chain connects TRBV19 to TRBJ1-1; a weak D match, TRBD1 (5 bases). V shed 2 bases and J shed 0 bases, with 7 bases lying between them. CDR1 is LNHDA and CDR2 is SQIVND in the germline V gene (reference sequence). The CDR3 loop spans 14 amino acids. The CDR3 region has the DNA TGTGCCAGTAGTATAAACAGGATGAACACTGAAGCTTTCTTT. Its protein is CASSINRMNTEAFF.

The chain recombines TRBV5-4 with TRBJ2-1; weak D call: TRBD2 (5 bases). The germline CDR1 and CDR2 sequences are SGHNT and YYREEE (reference sequence). Trimming removed 5 bases at V and 7 bases at J, with 13 bases between. This CDR3 has 13 residues. DNA of the CDR3: TGTGCCAGCAGTTTGCTAGCTTCGAATGAGCAGTTCTTC. It codes for CASSLLASNEQFF.

V usage is TRBV5-1 and J usage is TRBJ1-4; 9 positions agree with TRBD1. Trimming took 3 bases from V and 5 from J; bases not matched to a gene: 5. The CDR3 is made up of 15 amino acids. Germline V gene data show CDR1 as SGHRS and CDR2 as YFSETQ. In DNA, the CDR3 is TGCGCCAGCAGCTGGGGACAGGGAGAAAATGAAAAACTGTTTTTT. Amino acids: CASSWGQGENEKLFF.

The genes are TRBV5-6 and TRBJ2-5; TRBD1 might be the D (6 bases). Germline V CDR1 and CDR2: SGHDT, YYEEEE. This CDR3 is 14 amino acids long. Trimming took off 1 base at V and 2 bases at J, with 9 bases between the two ends. CDR3 DNA: TGTGCCAGCAGCTTGATTGGACAGCAAGAGACCCAGTACTTC. It yields the protein CASSLIGQQETQYF. The full variable domain, rest sourced from reference TRBV5-6 and TRBJ2-5, is DAGVTQSPTHLIKTRGQQVTLRCSPKSGHDTVSWYQQALGQGPQFIFQYYEEEERQRGNFPDRFSGHQFPNYSSELNVNALLLGDSALYLCASSLIGQQETQYFGPGTRLLVL.